The 4 T cell receptor beta chains listed next were all sequenced from one sample in a study of OX40 agonist ivuxolimab in advanced cancers. Profiled with immunoSEQ multiplex PCR; TCRdb holds only in-frame clones, not every one. In the table there are over 85,000 clones, less than 90% of which are singletons. The sequenced sample was CD4+ or CD8+ T cells sorted from blood, obtained in a trial of the OX40 agonist ivuxolimab. The receptors stem from an adult with an advanced solid tumor such as melanoma, head and neck, liver or kidney cancer.

The gene calls are TRBV2 and TRBJ2-2, with 9 nucleotides matching TRBD1. This CDR3 spans 15 amino acids. With 4 bases clipped from V and 8 bases from J, the junction kept 8 bases outside the gene matches. Germline V gene sequence: CDR1 SNHLY, CDR2 FYNNEI. In nucleotides, the CDR3 is TGTGCCAGCAGTGGCGGGACAGGGAATGTGGGGGAGCTGTTTTTT. Protein: CASSGGTGNVGELFF.

The chain uses TRBV19 and TRBJ1-1; 9 bases are shared with TRBD1. CDR1 and CDR2 (germline): LNHDA, SQIVND (reference sequence). The CDR3 is 13 residues long. Trimming took 6 bases from V and 11 from J; bases not matched to a gene: 10. The CDR3 loop is CASSEQGAGMAFF. CDR3 DNA: TGTGCCAGTAGCGAACAGGGGGCGGGCATGGCTTTCTTT.

This clone was seen a few times. The chain is built from TRBV30 and TRBJ2-7; possibly TRBD1 for D (6 bases). V lost 2 bases, J lost 3 bases, and 11 bases lay in between. The CDR3 length is 13 residues. CDR1 GTSNPN and CDR2 SVGIG come from the germline V gene (reference sequence). The CDR3 loop is CAWSPGHIYEQYF. CDR3 bases: TGTGCCTGGAGTCCGGGACATATCTACGAGCAGTACTTC.

In this sample, this clone turned up a few times. The V call is TRBV18, the J call TRBJ2-7; D may be TRBD1 (5 bases). The CDR3 sequence is 13 residues long. V was trimmed by 4 bases and J by 6 bases, leaving 13 bases between them. Germline values: CDR1 KGHSH, CDR2 LQKENI. The CDR3 coding sequence is TGTGCCAGCTCACTCGTGCAGGGCAGCGAGCAGTACGTC. Translating gives CASSLVQGSEQYV.